This entry features one T cell receptor (beta chain) sequence. Its antigen is currently unknown. Trimming took 2 bases from V and 1 from J, leaving 13 bases between them. CDR3 length equals 15 residues. Germline CDR1 reads SGHRS; CDR2 reads YFSETQ. The data stem from a study of cytomegalovirus exposure and HLA in healthy donors. The study, taken as a whole, reports: Accurate prediction of HLA-A and HLA-B alleles (for most subjects) was reportedly achieved from TCR beta sequences.

PCR involved 60 Vbeta and 13 Jbeta primers. The assay was immunoSEQ multiplex PCR, and TCRdb's table has in-frame clones only and misses some. This table has some 190,000 clones, around 90% appearing once. The chain has TRBV5-1 and TRBJ2-7, with a possible D match to TRBD1 (6 bases). Sequencing was done on a sample of PBMCs. The clonotype comes from a boy aged 2-15 years in good health and CMV-seronegative. The CDR3 spells CASSFGPGESYEQYF. The CDR3 nucleotides read TGCGCCAGCAGCTTCGGACCAGGGGAATCCTACGAGCAGTACTTC.